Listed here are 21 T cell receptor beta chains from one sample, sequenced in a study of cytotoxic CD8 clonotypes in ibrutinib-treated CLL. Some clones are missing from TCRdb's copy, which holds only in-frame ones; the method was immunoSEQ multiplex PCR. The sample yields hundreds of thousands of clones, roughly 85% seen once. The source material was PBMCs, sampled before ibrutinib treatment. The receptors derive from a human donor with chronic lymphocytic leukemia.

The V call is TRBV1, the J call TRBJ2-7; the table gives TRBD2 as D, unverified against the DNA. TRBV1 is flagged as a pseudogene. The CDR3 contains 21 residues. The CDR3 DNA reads TGCACCAGCAGCCAAGACCTTCGGACTAGCGGGAGTTCACCCGGATCCTACGAGCAGTACTTC. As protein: CTSSQDLRTSGSSPGSYEQYF.

This chain's CDR3 is CASSLDVRAGNEQFF. As DNA, the CDR3 is TGTGCCAGCAGCTTAGATGTGAGGGCCGGAAATGAGCAGTTCTTC. J is TRBJ2-1 and V is TRBV7-6; the D gene is possibly TRBD2 (5 bases). CDR1 and CDR2 from the germline V gene are SGHVS and FNYEAQ. The CDR3 is 15 residues long. The V gene lost 1 base and the J gene lost 7 bases, with 14 bases spanning the gap.

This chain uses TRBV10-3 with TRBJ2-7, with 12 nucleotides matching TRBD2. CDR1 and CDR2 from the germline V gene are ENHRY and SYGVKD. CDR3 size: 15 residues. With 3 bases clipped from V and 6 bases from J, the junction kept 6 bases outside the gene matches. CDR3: CAISERLAGVGEQYF. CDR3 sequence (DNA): TGTGCCATCAGTGAAAGACTAGCGGGAGTTGGCGAGCAGTACTTC.

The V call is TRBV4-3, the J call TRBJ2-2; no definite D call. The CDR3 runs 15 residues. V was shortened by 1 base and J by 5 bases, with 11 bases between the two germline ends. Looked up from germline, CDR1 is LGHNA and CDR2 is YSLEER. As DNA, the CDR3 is TGCGCCAGCAGCCAAGCTCCTTTGAGTACCGGGGAGCTGTTTTTT. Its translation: CASSQAPLSTGELFF.

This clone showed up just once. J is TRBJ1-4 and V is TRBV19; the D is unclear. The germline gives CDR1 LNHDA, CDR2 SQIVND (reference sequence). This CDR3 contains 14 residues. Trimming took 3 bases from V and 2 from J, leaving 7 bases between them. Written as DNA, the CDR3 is TGTGCCAGTAGTATGGCGCAGACTAATGAAAAACTGTTTTTT. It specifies CASSMAQTNEKLFF.

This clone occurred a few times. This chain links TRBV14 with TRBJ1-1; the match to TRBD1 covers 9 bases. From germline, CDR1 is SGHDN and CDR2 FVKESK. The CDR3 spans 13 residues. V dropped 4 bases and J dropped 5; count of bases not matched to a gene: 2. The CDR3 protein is CASSRGQGTEAFF. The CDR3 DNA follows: TGTGCCAGCAGCCGAGGACAGGGGACTGAAGCTTTCTTT.

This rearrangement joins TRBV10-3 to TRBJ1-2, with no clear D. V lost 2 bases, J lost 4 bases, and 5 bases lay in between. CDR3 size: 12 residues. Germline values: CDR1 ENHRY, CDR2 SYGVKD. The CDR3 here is CAISEGPYGYTF. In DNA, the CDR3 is TGTGCCATCAGTGAGGGGCCCTATGGCTACACCTTC.

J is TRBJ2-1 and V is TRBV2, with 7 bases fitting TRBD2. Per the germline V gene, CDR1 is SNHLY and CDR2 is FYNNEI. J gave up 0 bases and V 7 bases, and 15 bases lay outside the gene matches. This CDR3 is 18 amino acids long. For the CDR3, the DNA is TGTGCCAGCACGCCTTTGGTGGCGGGAGAAAACTCCTACAATGAGCAGTTCTTC. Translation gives CASTPLVAGENSYNEQFF. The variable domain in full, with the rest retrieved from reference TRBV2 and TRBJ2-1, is EPEVTQTPSHQVTQMGQEVILRCVPISNHLYFYWYRQILGQKVEFLVSFYNNEISEKSEIFDDQFSVERPDGSNFTLKIRSTKLEDSAMYFCASTPLVAGENSYNEQFFGPGTRLTVL.

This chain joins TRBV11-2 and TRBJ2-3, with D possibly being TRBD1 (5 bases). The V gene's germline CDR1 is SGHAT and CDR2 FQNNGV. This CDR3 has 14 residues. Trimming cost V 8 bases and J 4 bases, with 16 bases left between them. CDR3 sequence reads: CASQRGYRADTQYF. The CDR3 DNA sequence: TGTGCCAGCCAAAGGGGTTATCGAGCAGATACGCAGTATTTT.

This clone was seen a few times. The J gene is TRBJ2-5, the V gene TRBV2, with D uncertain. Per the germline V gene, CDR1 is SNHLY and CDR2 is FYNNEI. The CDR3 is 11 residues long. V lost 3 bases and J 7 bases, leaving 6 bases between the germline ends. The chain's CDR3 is CASSDYVTQYF. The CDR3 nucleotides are TGTGCCAGCAGTGATTATGTGACCCAGTACTTC.

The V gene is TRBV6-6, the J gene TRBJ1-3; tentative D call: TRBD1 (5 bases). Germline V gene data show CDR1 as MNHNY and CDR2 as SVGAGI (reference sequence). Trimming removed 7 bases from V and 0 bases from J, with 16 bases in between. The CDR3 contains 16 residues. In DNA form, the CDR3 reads TGTGCCAGCACCCCTGCCGGGGCATACTCTGGAAACACCATATATTTT. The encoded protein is CASTPAGAYSGNTIYF.

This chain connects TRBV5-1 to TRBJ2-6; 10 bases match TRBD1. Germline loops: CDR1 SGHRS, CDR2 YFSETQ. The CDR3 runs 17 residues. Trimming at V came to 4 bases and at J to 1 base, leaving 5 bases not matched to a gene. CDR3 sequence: CASSTDRGRSGANVLTF. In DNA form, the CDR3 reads TGCGCCAGCAGCACCGACAGGGGGCGTTCTGGGGCCAACGTCCTGACTTTC. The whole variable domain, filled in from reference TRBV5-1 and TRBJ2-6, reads KAGVTQTPRYLIKTRGQQVTLSCSPISGHRSVSWYQQTPGQGLQFLFEYFSETQRNKGNFPGRFSGRQFSNSRSEMNVSTLELGDSALYLCASSTDRGRSGANVLTFGAGSRLTVL.

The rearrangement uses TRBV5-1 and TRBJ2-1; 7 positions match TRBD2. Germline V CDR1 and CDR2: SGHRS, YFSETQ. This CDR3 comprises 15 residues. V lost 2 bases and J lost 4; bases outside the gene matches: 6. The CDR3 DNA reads TGCGCCAGCAGCTTCGCCGGGACTACGTACAATGAGCAGTTCTTC. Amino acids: CASSFAGTTYNEQFF.

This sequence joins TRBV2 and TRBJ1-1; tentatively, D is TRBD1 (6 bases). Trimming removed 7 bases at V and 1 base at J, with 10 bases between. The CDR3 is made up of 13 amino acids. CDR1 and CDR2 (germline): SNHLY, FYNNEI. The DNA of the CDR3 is TGTGCCAGCACGGACAGTGGGAACACTGAAGCTTTCTTT. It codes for CASTDSGNTEAFF.

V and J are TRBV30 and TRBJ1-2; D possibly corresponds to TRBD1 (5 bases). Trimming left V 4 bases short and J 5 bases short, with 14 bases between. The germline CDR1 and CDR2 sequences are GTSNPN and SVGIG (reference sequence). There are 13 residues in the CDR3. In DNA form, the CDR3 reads TGTGCCTGGAATCCAGGGACGGTTTATGGCTACACCTTC. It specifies CAWNPGTVYGYTF.

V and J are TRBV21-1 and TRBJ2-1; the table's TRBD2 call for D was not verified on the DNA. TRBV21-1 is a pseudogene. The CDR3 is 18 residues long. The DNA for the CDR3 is TGTGCCAGCAGCAAAGCTGGGACTAGCGGGAGCTCCTACAATGAGCAGTTCTTC. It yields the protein CASSKAGTSGSSYNEQFF.

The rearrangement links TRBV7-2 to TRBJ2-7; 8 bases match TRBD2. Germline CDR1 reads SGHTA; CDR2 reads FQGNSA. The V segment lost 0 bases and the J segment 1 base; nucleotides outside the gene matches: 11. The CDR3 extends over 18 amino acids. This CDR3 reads CASSLAVAGPTTSYEQYF. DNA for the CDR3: TGTGCCAGCAGCTTAGCGGTAGCGGGACCAACTACGTCCTACGAGCAGTACTTC. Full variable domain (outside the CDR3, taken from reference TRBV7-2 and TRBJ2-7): GAGVSQSPSNKVTEKGKDVELRCDPISGHTALYWYRQSLGQGLEFLIYFQGNSAPDKSGLPSDRFSAERTGGSVSTLTIQRTQQEDSAVYLCASSLAVAGPTTSYEQYFGPGTRLTVT.

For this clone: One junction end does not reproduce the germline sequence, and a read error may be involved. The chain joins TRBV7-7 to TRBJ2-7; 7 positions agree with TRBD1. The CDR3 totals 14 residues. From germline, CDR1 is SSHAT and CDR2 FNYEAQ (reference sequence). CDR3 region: CASSLGGLSSEQYF. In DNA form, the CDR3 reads TGTGCTAGCAGCTTAGGGGGCCTCTCTAGCGAGCAGTACTTC.

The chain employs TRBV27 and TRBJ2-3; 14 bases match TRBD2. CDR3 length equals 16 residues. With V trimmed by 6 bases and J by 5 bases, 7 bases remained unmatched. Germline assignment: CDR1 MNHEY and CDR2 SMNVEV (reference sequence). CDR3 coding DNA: TGTGCCAGCAGGAGACTAGCGGGAGGGCCCGGAGATACGCAGTATTTT. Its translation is CASRRLAGGPGDTQYF.

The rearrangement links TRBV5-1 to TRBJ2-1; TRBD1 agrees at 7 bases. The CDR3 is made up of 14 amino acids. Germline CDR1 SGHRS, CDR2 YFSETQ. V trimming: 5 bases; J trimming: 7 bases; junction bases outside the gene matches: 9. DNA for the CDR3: TGCGCCAGCAGACTTCCAACACAGGGGAATGAGCAGTTCTTC. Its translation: CASRLPTQGNEQFF. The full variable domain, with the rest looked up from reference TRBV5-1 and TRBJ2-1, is KAGVTQTPRYLIKTRGQQVTLSCSPISGHRSVSWYQQTPGQGLQFLFEYFSETQRNKGNFPGRFSGRQFSNSRSEMNVSTLELGDSALYLCASRLPTQGNEQFFGPGTRLTVL.

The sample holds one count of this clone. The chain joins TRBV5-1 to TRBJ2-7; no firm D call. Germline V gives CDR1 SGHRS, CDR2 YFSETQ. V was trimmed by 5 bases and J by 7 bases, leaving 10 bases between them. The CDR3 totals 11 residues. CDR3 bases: TGCGCCAGCAGATACGACGGGGAGCAGTACTTC. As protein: CASRYDGEQYF.